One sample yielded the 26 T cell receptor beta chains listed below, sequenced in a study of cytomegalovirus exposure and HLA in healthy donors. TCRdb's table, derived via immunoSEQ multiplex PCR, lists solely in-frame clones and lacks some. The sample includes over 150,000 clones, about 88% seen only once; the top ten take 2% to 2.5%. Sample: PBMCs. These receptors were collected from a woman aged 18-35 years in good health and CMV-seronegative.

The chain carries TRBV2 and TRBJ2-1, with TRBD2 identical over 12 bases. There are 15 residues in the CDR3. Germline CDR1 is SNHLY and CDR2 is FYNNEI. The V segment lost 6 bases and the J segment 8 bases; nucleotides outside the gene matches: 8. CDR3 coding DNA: TGTGCCAGCAGCGGTAGGACTAGCGGGGACCATGAGCAGTTCTTC. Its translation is CASSGRTSGDHEQFF.

The DNA of the CDR3 is TGCGCCAGCAGCCAATCACAGGGGGCGAGTCAGCCCCAGCATTTT. Translation gives CASSQSQGASQPQHF. This chain uses TRBV4-1 with TRBJ1-5; 9 nucleotides align to TRBD1. The trim removed 2 bases at V and 6 bases at J, leaving 5 bases unmatched. CDR1 is MGHRA and CDR2 is YSYEKL in the germline V gene. CDR3 length equals 15 residues.

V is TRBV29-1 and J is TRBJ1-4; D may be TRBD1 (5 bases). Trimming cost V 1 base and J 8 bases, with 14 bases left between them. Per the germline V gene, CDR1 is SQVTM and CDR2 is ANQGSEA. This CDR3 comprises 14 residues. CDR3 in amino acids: CSVEGPGGGEKLFF. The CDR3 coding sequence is TGCAGCGTTGAAGGGCCGGGGGGAGGGGAAAAACTGTTTTTT.

The CDR3 DNA reads as TGCAGCGTGGGGACTAGCACAGATACGCAGTATTTT. This codes for CSVGTSTDTQYF. The chain carries TRBV29-1 and TRBJ2-3; TRBD2 might be the D (6 bases). In germline, CDR1 is SQVTM, CDR2 ANQGSEA. Between the trimmed V and J ends, which lost 6 bases and 0 bases, there was a span of 7 bases. The CDR3 runs 12 residues.

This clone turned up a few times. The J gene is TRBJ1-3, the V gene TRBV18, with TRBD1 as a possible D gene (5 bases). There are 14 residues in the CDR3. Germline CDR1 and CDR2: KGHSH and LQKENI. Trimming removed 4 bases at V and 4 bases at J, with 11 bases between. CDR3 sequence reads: CASSQGQDGNTIYF. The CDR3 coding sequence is TGTGCCAGCTCACAGGGGCAGGACGGAAACACCATATATTTT.

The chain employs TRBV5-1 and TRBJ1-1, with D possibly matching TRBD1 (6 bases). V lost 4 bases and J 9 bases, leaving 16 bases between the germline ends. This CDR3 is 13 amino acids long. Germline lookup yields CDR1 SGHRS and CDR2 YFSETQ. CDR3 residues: CASSTDSPAQAFF. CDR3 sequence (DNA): TGCGCCAGCAGCACGGACAGTCCGGCACAAGCTTTCTTT.

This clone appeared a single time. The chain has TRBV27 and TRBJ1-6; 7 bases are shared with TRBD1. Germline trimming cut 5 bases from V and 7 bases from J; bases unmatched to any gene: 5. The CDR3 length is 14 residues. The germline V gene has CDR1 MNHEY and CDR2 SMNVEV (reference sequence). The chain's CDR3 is CASSPGQMNSPLHF. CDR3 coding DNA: TGTGCCAGCAGTCCGGGACAGATGAATTCACCCCTCCACTTT.

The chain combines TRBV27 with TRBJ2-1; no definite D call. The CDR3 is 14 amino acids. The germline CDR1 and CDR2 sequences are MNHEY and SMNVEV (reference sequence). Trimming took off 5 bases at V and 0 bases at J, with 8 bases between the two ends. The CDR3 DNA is TGTGCCAGCAGTCTCTGGAGCTCCTACAATGAGCAGTTCTTC. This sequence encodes CASSLWSSYNEQFF.

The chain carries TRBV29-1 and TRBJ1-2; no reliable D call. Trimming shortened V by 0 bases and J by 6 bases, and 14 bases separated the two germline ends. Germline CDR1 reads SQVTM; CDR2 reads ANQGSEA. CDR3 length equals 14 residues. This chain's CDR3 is CSVEDARGYDGYTF. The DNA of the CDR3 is TGCAGCGTTGAAGATGCTAGAGGATATGATGGCTACACCTTC.

The CDR3 DNA follows: TGTGCCAGCACCCCTCCGGGGGTAGGAGATGAGCAGTTCTTC. Translated, it gives CASTPPGVGDEQFF. V and J are TRBV7-9 and TRBJ2-1; the D gene is possibly TRBD2 (6 bases). The CDR3 has 14 residues. Germline lookup yields CDR1 SEHNR and CDR2 FQNEAQ (reference sequence). V was pared by 7 bases and J by 8 bases, with 18 bases between.

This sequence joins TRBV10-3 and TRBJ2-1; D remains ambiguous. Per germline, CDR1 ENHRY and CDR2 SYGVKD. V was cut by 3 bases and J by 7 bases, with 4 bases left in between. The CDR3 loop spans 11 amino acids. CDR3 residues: CAISDRNEQFF. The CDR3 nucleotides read TGTGCCATCAGTGACCGGAATGAGCAGTTCTTC.

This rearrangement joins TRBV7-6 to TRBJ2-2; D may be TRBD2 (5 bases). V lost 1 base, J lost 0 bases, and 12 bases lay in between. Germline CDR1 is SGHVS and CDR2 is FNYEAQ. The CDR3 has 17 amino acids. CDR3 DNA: TGTGCCAGCAGCTTAGATGAGGGATTTCCGAACACCGGGGAGCTGTTTTTT. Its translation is CASSLDEGFPNTGELFF. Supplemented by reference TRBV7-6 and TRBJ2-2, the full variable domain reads GAGVSQSPRYKVTKRGQDVALRCDPISGHVSLYWYRQALGQGPEFLTYFNYEAQQDKSGLPNDRFSAERPEGSISTLTIQRTEQRDSAMYRCASSLDEGFPNTGELFFGEGSRLTVL.

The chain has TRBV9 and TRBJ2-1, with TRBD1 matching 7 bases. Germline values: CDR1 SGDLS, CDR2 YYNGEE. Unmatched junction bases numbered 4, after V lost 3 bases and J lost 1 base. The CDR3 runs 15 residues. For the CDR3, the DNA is TGTGCCAGCAGCGGCACAGGGGTATCCTACAATGAGCAGTTCTTC. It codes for CASSGTGVSYNEQFF.

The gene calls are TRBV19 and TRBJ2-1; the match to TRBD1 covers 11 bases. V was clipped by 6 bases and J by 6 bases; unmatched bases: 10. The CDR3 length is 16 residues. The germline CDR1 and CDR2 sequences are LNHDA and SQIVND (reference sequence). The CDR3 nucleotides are TGTGCCAGTAGCCATTTAACCGGGACAGGGGGCAATGAGCAGTTCTTC. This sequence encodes CASSHLTGTGGNEQFF.

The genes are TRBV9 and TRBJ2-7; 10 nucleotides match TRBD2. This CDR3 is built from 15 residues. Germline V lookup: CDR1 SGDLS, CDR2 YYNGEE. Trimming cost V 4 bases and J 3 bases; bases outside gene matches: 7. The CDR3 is CASSPRLAGNYEQYF. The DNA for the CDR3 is TGTGCCAGCAGCCCCCGACTAGCGGGTAACTACGAGCAGTACTTC.

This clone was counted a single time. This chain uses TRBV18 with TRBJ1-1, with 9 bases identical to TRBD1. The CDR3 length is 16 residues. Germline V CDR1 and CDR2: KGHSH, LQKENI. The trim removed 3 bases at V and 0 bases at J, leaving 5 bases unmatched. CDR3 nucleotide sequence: TGTGCCAGCTCACCCGCACAGGGGGCGATGAACACTGAAGCTTTCTTT. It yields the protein CASSPAQGAMNTEAFF.

CDR3 DNA: TGTGCCAGCAGCCCGACGGGACAGGATGGCTACACCTTC. Protein: CASSPTGQDGYTF. The chain has TRBV6-5 and TRBJ1-2, with 8 bases that match TRBD1. CDR1 and CDR2 from the germline V gene are MNHEY and SVGAGI. V was pared by 6 bases and J by 6 bases, with 6 bases of the junction left unmatched. This CDR3 is built from 13 residues.

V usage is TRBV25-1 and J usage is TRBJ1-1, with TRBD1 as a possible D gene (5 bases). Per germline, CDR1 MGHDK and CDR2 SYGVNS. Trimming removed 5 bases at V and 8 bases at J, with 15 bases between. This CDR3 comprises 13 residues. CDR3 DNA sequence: TGTGCCAGCAGTCCTTGGGAGGGGCCCGAAGCTTTCTTT. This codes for CASSPWEGPEAFF.

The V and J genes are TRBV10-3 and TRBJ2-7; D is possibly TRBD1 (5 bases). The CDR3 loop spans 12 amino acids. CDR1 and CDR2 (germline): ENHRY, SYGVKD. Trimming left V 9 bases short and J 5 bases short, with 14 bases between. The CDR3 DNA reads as TGTGCCATTAGAAGGGGCCTGGACGAGCAGTACTTC. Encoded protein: CAIRRGLDEQYF.

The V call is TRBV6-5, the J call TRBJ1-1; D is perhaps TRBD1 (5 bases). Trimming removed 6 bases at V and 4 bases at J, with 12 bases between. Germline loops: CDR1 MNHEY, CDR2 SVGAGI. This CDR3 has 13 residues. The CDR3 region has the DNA TGTGCCAGCAGCCGGGGGGAGGCCACTGAAGCTTTCTTT. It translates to CASSRGEATEAFF.

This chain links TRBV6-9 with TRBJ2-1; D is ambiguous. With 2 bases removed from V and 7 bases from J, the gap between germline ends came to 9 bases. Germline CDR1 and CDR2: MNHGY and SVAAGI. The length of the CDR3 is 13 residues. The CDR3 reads CASSYVVDNEQFF. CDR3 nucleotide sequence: TGTGCCAGCAGTTATGTGGTAGATAATGAGCAGTTCTTC.

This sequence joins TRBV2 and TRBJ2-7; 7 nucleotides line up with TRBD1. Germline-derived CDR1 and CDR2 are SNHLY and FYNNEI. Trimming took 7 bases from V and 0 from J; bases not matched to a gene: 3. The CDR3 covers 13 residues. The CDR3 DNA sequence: TGTGCCAGCATCGGACAGGCCTCCTACGAGCAGTACTTC. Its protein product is CASIGQASYEQYF.

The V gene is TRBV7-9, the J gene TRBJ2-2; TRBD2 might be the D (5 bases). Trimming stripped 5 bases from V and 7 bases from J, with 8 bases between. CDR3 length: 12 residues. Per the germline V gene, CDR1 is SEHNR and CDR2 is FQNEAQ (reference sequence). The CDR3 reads CASSPGSGELFF. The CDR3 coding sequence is TGTGCCAGCAGCCCGGGGAGCGGGGAGCTGTTTTTT.

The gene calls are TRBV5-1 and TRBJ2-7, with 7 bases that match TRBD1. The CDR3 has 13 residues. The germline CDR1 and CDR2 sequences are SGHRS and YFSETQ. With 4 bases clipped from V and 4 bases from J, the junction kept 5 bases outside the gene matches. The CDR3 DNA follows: TGCGCCAGCAGCCGGGACAGTAATTACGAGCAGTACTTC. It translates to CASSRDSNYEQYF.

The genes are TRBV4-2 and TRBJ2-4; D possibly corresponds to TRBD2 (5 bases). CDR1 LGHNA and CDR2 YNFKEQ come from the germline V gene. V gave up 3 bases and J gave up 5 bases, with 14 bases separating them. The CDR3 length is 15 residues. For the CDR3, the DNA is TGTGCCAGCAGCCATAGCGACGGACGCGAAAACATTCAGTACTTC. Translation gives CASSHSDGRENIQYF.

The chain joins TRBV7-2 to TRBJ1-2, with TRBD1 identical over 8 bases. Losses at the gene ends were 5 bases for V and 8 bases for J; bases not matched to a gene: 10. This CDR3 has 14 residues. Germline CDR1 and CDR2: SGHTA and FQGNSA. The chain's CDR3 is CASSLQGGREGYTF. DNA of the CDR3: TGTGCCAGCAGCCTACAGGGGGGGAGAGAAGGCTACACCTTC. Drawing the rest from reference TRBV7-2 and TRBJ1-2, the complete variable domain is GAGVSQSPSNKVTEKGKDVELRCDPISGHTALYWYRQSLGQGLEFLIYFQGNSAPDKSGLPSDRFSAERTGGSVSTLTIQRTQQEDSAVYLCASSLQGGREGYTFGSGTRLTVV.